The clone carrying this T cell receptor beta chain was found a few times. What it binds is unknown. A TCRbeta library incorporating unique molecular identifiers was prepared. TCRdb passed the PCR reads through MiXCR, listing each CDR3 protein once. The sample consists of about 500,000 distinct CDR3 sequences, over 9.5% of them appearing once. This entry is derived from a study of T-cell reconstitution after alpha-beta-depleted transplantation in children. Study-level results: A year post-transplant, T-cell counts and diversity derived mostly from newly produced T cells. By about two months after transplant, alpha-beta T cells reportedly arose from several hundred graft clones that had expanded.

V lost 0 bases, J lost 3 bases, and 18 bases stayed unmatched. Germline CDR1 and CDR2: MGHRA and YSYEKL. The CDR3 consists of 21 residues. The TCR comes from a female patient between 2 and 10 years old who had a stem cell transplant for aplastic anemia, so the T cells may come from the graft donor. This chain joins TRBV4-1 and TRBJ2-1; 9 bases are a match to TRBD2. The source material was PBMCs, mostly from graft donor cells, sampled 180 days after TCRalphabeta/CD19-depleted stem cell transplant. In DNA, the CDR3 is TGCGCCAGCAGCCAAGATCGATGGGTACGGGCTAGCGGGAAATTCTACAATGAGCAGTTCTTC. This translates into CASSQDRWVRASGKFYNEQFF.